A selection of T cell receptor beta chains follows, all from one sample in a study of early stage breast cancer tumors. The assay was immunoSEQ multiplex PCR, and TCRdb's table has in-frame clones only and misses some. The table has about 34,000 clones, roughly four fifths seen once. The sample was breast tumor tissue. These receptor sequences come from a person aged 25 to 45 with breast cancer. Each CDR3 is given with its conserved first and last residue. The D gene is left open where the match is weak. Clone size appears in some rows only: once, few, many, or a class for an expanded clone.

CDR3nt: TGTGCCAGCAGCGTGGGACTAGCGGGATACAATGAGCAGTTCTTC
CDR3aa: CASSVGLAGYNEQFF
v_gene: TRBV7-3
abundance: -
j_gene: TRBJ2-1
d_gene: TRBD2

CDR3nt: TGCGCCAGCAGCTCCGGGACAGCCGCTTCCGAGCAGTACTTC
CDR3aa: CASSSGTAASEQYF
v_gene: TRBV5-1
abundance: -
j_gene: TRBJ2-7
d_gene: TRBD1

CDR3nt: TGTGCCAGCAGCCTGGGACAGGCGGATAATTCACCCCTCCACTTT
CDR3aa: CASSLGQADNSPLHF
v_gene: TRBV7-9
abundance: once
j_gene: TRBJ1-6
d_gene: TRBD1

CDR3nt: TGTGCCAGCAGTGATGCGGCAGGACTCTACGAGCAGTACTTC
CDR3aa: CASSDAAGLYEQYF
v_gene: TRBV6-1
abundance: -
j_gene: TRBJ2-7
d_gene: -

CDR3nt: TGTGCCAGCAGTGACCACTTAACGTATAATGAAAAACTGTTTTTT
CDR3aa: CASSDHLTYNEKLFF
v_gene: TRBV6-1
abundance: few
j_gene: TRBJ1-4
d_gene: -

CDR3nt: TGTGCCAGCAGTCACACCCCAGAGACCCAGTACTTC
CDR3aa: CASSHTPETQYF
v_gene: TRBV7-9
abundance: -
j_gene: TRBJ2-5
d_gene: -

CDR3nt: TGTGCCAGCAGCTCAGAGGGCAGTCCGCGGGAGACCCAGTACTTC
CDR3aa: CASSSEGSPRETQYF
v_gene: TRBV7-9
abundance: once
j_gene: TRBJ2-5
d_gene: -

CDR3nt: TGTGCCATCGCGGCAGGGGAAACCACAGATACGCAGTATTTT
CDR3aa: CAIAAGETTDTQYF
v_gene: TRBV10-3
abundance: -
j_gene: TRBJ2-3
d_gene: -

CDR3nt: TGTGCCAGTAGTGGGACAGGGGGCGTTTACGAGCAGTACTTC
CDR3aa: CASSGTGGVYEQYF
v_gene: TRBV19
abundance: few
j_gene: TRBJ2-7
d_gene: TRBD1

CDR3nt: TGTGCCAGCAGTGAGTCTAGCGGGACCCAAGAGACCCAGTACTTC
CDR3aa: CASSESSGTQETQYF
v_gene: TRBV6-1
abundance: -
j_gene: TRBJ2-5
d_gene: TRBD2

CDR3nt: TGTGCCAGCTCCATGGGACAGGGGGTTGGAGGCACTGAAGCTTTCTTT
CDR3aa: CASSMGQGVGGTEAFF
v_gene: TRBV18
abundance: once
j_gene: TRBJ1-1
d_gene: TRBD1

CDR3nt: TGTGCCAGCAGCCCCGGGACAGGGGGCCCCTACAATGAGCAGTTCTTC
CDR3aa: CASSPGTGGPYNEQFF
v_gene: TRBV5-5
abundance: -
j_gene: TRBJ2-1
d_gene: TRBD1

CDR3nt: TGTGCCAGCAGCAAAAGGACAGCCACCGGGGCCAACGTCCTGACTTTC
CDR3aa: CASSKRTATGANVLTF
v_gene: TRBV7-6
abundance: -
j_gene: TRBJ2-6
d_gene: -

CDR3nt: TGTGCCAGCAGCCTTTGGGTAGCGGGTACGAATGAGCAGTTCTTC
CDR3aa: CASSLWVAGTNEQFF
v_gene: TRBV5-8
abundance: -
j_gene: TRBJ2-1
d_gene: TRBD2

CDR3nt: TGTGCCAGCAGCCCGAGGACAGGGTCGGTCTACGAGCAGTACTTC
CDR3aa: CASSPRTGSVYEQYF
v_gene: TRBV7-9
abundance: -
j_gene: TRBJ2-7
d_gene: TRBD1

CDR3nt: TGTGCCAGCAGTAACGGACCGAGCGGGGAGACCCAGTACTTC
CDR3aa: CASSNGPSGETQYF
v_gene: TRBV6-6
abundance: few
j_gene: TRBJ2-5
d_gene: -

CDR3nt: TGTGCCAGCAGCCTGAGACAGAATCTAGCGACTACTCACGAAGAGCAGTTCTTC
CDR3aa: CASSLRQNLATTHEEQFF
v_gene: TRBV14
abundance: -
j_gene: TRBJ2-1
d_gene: -

CDR3nt: TGTGCCAGCAGCTTACAGGCCTCAGATACGCAGTATTTT
CDR3aa: CASSLQASDTQYF
v_gene: TRBV11-2
abundance: -
j_gene: TRBJ2-3
d_gene: -

CDR3nt: TGTGCCAGCAGCACTGCGGGGCGGGCCGCCGGGGAGCTGTTTTTT
CDR3aa: CASSTAGRAAGELFF
v_gene: TRBV13
abundance: -
j_gene: TRBJ2-2
d_gene: -

CDR3nt: TGTGCCAGCTCACCTTCAACAGGGAGCAATCAGCCCCAGCATTTT
CDR3aa: CASSPSTGSNQPQHF
v_gene: TRBV18
abundance: -
j_gene: TRBJ1-5
d_gene: -

CDR3nt: TGTGCCAGCAGCGCGACTAGCGGTCCCTACAATGAGCAGTTCTTC
CDR3aa: CASSATSGPYNEQFF
v_gene: TRBV7-2
abundance: -
j_gene: TRBJ2-1
d_gene: TRBD2

CDR3nt: TGTGCCAGCAGTTACTCGAGGGATATGGAAGCTTTCTTT
CDR3aa: CASSYSRDMEAFF
v_gene: TRBV6-5
abundance: -
j_gene: TRBJ1-1
d_gene: -

CDR3nt: TGTGCCAGCAGTTCTGTCTCGCGGCGGAATCAGCCCCAGCATTTT
CDR3aa: CASSSVSRRNQPQHF
v_gene: TRBV27
abundance: -
j_gene: TRBJ1-5
d_gene: -

CDR3nt: TGTGCCAGCAGTTTATCGTCTGAGACCCAGTACTTC
CDR3aa: CASSLSSETQYF
v_gene: TRBV27
abundance: -
j_gene: TRBJ2-5
d_gene: -

CDR3nt: TGTGCCAGTAGTATCCGACAAACAGGGTCCTACGAGCAGTACTTC
CDR3aa: CASSIRQTGSYEQYF
v_gene: TRBV19
abundance: -
j_gene: TRBJ2-7
d_gene: -

CDR3nt: TGTGCCAGCAGCGAGCTAGCGGAGTACAATGAGCAGTTCTTC
CDR3aa: CASSELAEYNEQFF
v_gene: TRBV7-8
abundance: once
j_gene: TRBJ2-1
d_gene: TRBD2

CDR3nt: TGTGCCAGCAGCTTAGTCCCACCCGACAGAGCCCGATTCTATGGCTACACCTTC
CDR3aa: CASSLVPPDRARFYGYTF
v_gene: TRBV5-5
abundance: -
j_gene: TRBJ1-2
d_gene: -

CDR3nt: TGTGCCAGCAGTTTAACGGGACTAGCGAACAATGAGCAGTTCTTC
CDR3aa: CASSLTGLANNEQFF
v_gene: TRBV27
abundance: -
j_gene: TRBJ2-1
d_gene: TRBD2

CDR3nt: TGTGCCAGCAGCTGGGGTATTGGGGCTCAGCCCCAGCATTTT
CDR3aa: CASSWGIGAQPQHF
v_gene: TRBV7-8
abundance: -
j_gene: TRBJ1-5
d_gene: -

CDR3nt: TGCGCCAGCAGCCAAGATCCCCCCTATACTTACACAGATACGCAGTATTTT
CDR3aa: CASSQDPPYTYTDTQYF
v_gene: TRBV4-1
abundance: -
j_gene: TRBJ2-3
d_gene: -

CDR3nt: TGCAGCGTTGTGGGGGGGACTAGCGGGACTTACAATGAGCAGTTCTTC
CDR3aa: CSVVGGTSGTYNEQFF
v_gene: TRBV29-1
abundance: -
j_gene: TRBJ2-1
d_gene: TRBD2

CDR3nt: TGTGCCAGCAACACAGGGACATCGATCCTCTATGGCTACACCTTC
CDR3aa: CASNTGTSILYGYTF
v_gene: TRBV5-8
abundance: -
j_gene: TRBJ1-2
d_gene: -

CDR3nt: TGTGCCAGCAGCTTGGCCGGAGCGTTCTCCTACGAGCAGTACTTC
CDR3aa: CASSLAGAFSYEQYF
v_gene: TRBV5-4
abundance: -
j_gene: TRBJ2-7
d_gene: -

CDR3nt: TGTGCCAGCAGCCAAGACCCAGAAGTCTATGGCTACACCTTC
CDR3aa: CASSQDPEVYGYTF
v_gene: TRBV14
abundance: -
j_gene: TRBJ1-2
d_gene: -

CDR3nt: TGTGCCTGGAGCTTAAGCGGGAGTATGGACACCGGGGAGCTGTTTTTT
CDR3aa: CAWSLSGSMDTGELFF
v_gene: TRBV30
abundance: -
j_gene: TRBJ2-2
d_gene: TRBD2

CDR3nt: TGTGCCAGCAGCTCGACAGGCACAGATACGCAGTATTTT
CDR3aa: CASSSTGTDTQYF
v_gene: TRBV7-9
abundance: -
j_gene: TRBJ2-3
d_gene: -

CDR3nt: TGTGCCAGCAGTCGGTCCTTTAATGAAAAACTGTTTTTT
CDR3aa: CASSRSFNEKLFF
v_gene: TRBV5-8
abundance: -
j_gene: TRBJ1-4
d_gene: -

CDR3nt: TGTGCCAGCAGCCTGGGACAGGGGGCTTATGGCTACACCTTC
CDR3aa: CASSLGQGAYGYTF
v_gene: TRBV7-8
abundance: -
j_gene: TRBJ1-2
d_gene: TRBD1

CDR3nt: TGCGCCAGCAGCTTGGGGGACACTAACTATGGCTACACCTTC
CDR3aa: CASSLGDTNYGYTF
v_gene: TRBV5-1
abundance: -
j_gene: TRBJ1-2
d_gene: -

CDR3nt: TGTGCCAGCTCCCTATCCGGGACAGGACGCTCTGGGGCCAACGTCCTGACTTTC
CDR3aa: CASSLSGTGRSGANVLTF
v_gene: TRBV18
abundance: -
j_gene: TRBJ2-6
d_gene: TRBD1

CDR3nt: TGCGCCAGCAGCCAAGGACAGTTCCTCAATGAGCAGTTCTTC
CDR3aa: CASSQGQFLNEQFF
v_gene: TRBV4-1
abundance: -
j_gene: TRBJ2-1
d_gene: -

CDR3nt: TGTGCCAGCAGCTTAATTCCTGGACAGGGGGCAGGTTCCTATGGCTACACCTTC
CDR3aa: CASSLIPGQGAGSYGYTF
v_gene: TRBV7-9
abundance: -
j_gene: TRBJ1-2
d_gene: TRBD1

CDR3nt: TGTGCCAGCAGCTTAGGGGTAGCGGGAGAAGTTGATGAGCAGTTCTTC
CDR3aa: CASSLGVAGEVDEQFF
v_gene: TRBV7-6
abundance: -
j_gene: TRBJ2-1
d_gene: TRBD2

CDR3nt: TGTGCCTGGAACCCCGGGACAGGAGATTACGAGCAGTACTTC
CDR3aa: CAWNPGTGDYEQYF
v_gene: TRBV30
abundance: -
j_gene: TRBJ2-7
d_gene: TRBD1

CDR3nt: TGTGCCAGCTCCTTCCGATCCTACGAGCAGTACTTC
CDR3aa: CASSFRSYEQYF
v_gene: TRBV18
abundance: -
j_gene: TRBJ2-7
d_gene: -

CDR3nt: TGTGCCAGCAGCTTGGCCGGGTGGGGGAGGGAAGAGACCCAGTACTTC
CDR3aa: CASSLAGWGREETQYF
v_gene: TRBV5-4
abundance: -
j_gene: TRBJ2-5
d_gene: TRBD2

CDR3nt: TGTGCCAGCAGCTTGGACAGGGGGCGCCTTGATTCCTACGAGCAGTACTTC
CDR3aa: CASSLDRGRLDSYEQYF
v_gene: TRBV5-5
abundance: -
j_gene: TRBJ2-7
d_gene: TRBD1

CDR3nt: TGCGCCAGCAGCTCAGGGGCAGACAATGAGCAGTTCTTC
CDR3aa: CASSSGADNEQFF
v_gene: TRBV5-1
abundance: -
j_gene: TRBJ2-1
d_gene: -

CDR3nt: TGTGCCAGCAGTTCCCTAGCGGGAGGGAACTACAATGAGCAGTTCTTC
CDR3aa: CASSSLAGGNYNEQFF
v_gene: TRBV27
abundance: -
j_gene: TRBJ2-1
d_gene: TRBD2